This T cell receptor beta chain was identified during a study of shared clonotypes between healthy human individuals. The overall study: Participating donors consisted of two women and a few men aged 18 to 49.

This CDR3 has 15 amino acids. V dropped 0 bases and J dropped 7; count of bases not matched to a gene: 4. CDR1 and CDR2 from the germline V gene are SGDLS and YYNGEE. Study results and limitations: Sharing across a few donors was seen in 4% to 6.5% of naive CD4 clonotypes. Sequencing depth was expected to influence donor clonotype sharing.

The repertoire was sequenced with immunoSEQ multiplex PCR; TCRdb's copy has only in-frame clones and lacks some. The data show some 300,000 clones, less than 85% seen once. Comments on this clone: The antigen is not known.

The source is a man aged 30 to 45 in good health. The chain has TRBV9 and TRBJ2-2, with 9 bases lining up with TRBD1. Specimen: memory CD4+ T cells sorted from blood. As to subset: CD45RA-negative fraction. The CDR3 nucleotides read TGTGCCAGCAGCGTAGGGGACAGGGTTGACGGGGAGCTGTTTTTT. It codes for CASSVGDRVDGELFF.